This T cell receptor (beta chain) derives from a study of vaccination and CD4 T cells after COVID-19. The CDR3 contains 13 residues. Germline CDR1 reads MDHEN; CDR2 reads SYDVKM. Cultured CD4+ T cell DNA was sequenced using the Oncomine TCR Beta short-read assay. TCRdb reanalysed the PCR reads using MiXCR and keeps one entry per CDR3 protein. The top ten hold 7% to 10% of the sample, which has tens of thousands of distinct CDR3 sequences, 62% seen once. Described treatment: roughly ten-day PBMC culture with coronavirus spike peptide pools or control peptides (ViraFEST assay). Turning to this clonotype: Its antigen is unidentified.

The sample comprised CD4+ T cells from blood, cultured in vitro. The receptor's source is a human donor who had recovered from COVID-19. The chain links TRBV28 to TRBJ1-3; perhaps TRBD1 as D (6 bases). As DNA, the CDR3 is TGTTCAAGCAGAGGGGGAGGTTCAAACACCATATATTTT. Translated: CSSRGGGSNTIYF.